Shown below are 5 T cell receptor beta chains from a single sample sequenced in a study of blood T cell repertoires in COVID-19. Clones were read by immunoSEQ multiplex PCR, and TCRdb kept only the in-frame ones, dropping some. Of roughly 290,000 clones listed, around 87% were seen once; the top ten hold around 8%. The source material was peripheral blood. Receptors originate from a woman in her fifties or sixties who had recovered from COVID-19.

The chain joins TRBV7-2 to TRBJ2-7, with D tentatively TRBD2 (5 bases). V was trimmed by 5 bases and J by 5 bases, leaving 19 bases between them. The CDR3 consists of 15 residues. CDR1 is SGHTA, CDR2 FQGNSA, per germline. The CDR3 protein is CASSPNPGSVHEQYF. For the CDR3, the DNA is TGTGCCAGCAGCCCAAACCCGGGATCTGTCCACGAGCAGTACTTC.

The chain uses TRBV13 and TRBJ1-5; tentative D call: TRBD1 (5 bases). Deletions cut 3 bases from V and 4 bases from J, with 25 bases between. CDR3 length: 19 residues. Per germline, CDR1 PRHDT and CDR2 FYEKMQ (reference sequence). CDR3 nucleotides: TGTGCCAGCAGCTTCCAGGGTCTGGGACTTCGAGGAGGTAATCAGCCCCAGCATTTT. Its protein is CASSFQGLGLRGGNQPQHF.

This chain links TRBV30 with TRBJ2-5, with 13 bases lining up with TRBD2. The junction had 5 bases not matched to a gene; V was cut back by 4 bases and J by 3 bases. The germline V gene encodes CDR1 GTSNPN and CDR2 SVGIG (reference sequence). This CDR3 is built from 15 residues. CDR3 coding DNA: TGTGCCTGGAAAAAAGGACTAGCGGGAGAAGAGACCCAGTACTTC. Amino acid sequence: CAWKKGLAGEETQYF.

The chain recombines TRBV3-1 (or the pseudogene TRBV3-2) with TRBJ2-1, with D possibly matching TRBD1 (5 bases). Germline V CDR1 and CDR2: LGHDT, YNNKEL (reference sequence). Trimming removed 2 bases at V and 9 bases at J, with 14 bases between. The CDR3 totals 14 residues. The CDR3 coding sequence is TGTGCCAGCAGCCAACAACCCCCTCAGGGTGAGCAGTTCTTC. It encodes CASSQQPPQGEQFF.

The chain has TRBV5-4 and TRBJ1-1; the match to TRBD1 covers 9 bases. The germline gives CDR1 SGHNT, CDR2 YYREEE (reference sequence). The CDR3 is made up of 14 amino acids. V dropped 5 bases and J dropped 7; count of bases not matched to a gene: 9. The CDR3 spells CASSPGQGIGEAFF. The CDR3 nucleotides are TGTGCCAGCAGTCCGGGACAGGGAATCGGTGAAGCTTTCTTT.